The present T cell receptor beta chain was sequenced within a study of regulatory T cells in long-lasting Graves disease (dated by TCRdb to the early 2020s). Study-level background: Patients with newly diagnosed Graves' disease had been on antithyroid drugs for under 3 months. Persistent Graves' disease patients were compared with newly diagnosed Graves' disease patients by peripheral blood TCR sequencing and RNA sequencing. The study was conducted in China and was registered as a clinical trial. A total of about 35 samples underwent TCR sequencing: some 13 from persistent and roughly 20 from newly diagnosed Graves' disease patients.

General findings and caveats noted by the study authors: Patients with persistent disease shared more public clonotypes (about 2,700) than newly diagnosed patients did (approximately 970). The authors acknowledged the small sample size as a limitation that may reduce accuracy. TRBV28, TRBJ1-2 and TRBJ2-5 were preferentially used in persistent disease, while TRBV20-1 and TRBJ2-1 were favored in newly diagnosed disease. Only peripheral blood was studied, because thyroid tissue, the primary lesion, was inaccessible. Sequencing and analysis were restricted to the TCR beta chain. Lower TCR Shannon entropy and fewer highly expanded clones were observed in persistent Graves' disease patients than in newly diagnosed patients, which suggested clonal expansion.

This clonotype was observed at least ten times. The antigen this receptor binds is unknown. The input lacks base qualities; no much larger clone sits a single base away. The library was prepared using multiplex PCR. For sequencing, an Illumina HiSeq 4000 was employed. CDR3 regions were amplified by Arm-PCR with iRepertoire HTBI primers to construct TCR beta libraries. PCR products were gel purified before sequencing. The original methods were these. Gene usage analysis of CDR3 amino acid clonotypes relied on the approximately 68 TRBV and 14 TRBJ segments identified across samples. Filtered high-quality paired reads were merged into contigs using COPE and FqMerger. BLAST was used to align contigs to IMGT TRBV, TRBD and TRBJ reference genes, with CDR3 defined following IMGT. Any clonotype with a frequency above 0.1% was counted as a highly expanded clone. Repertoire diversity was measured by Shannon entropy, and V-J evenness by the Gini coefficient. A clonotype was considered public if more than one individual shared it. The public reads were reanalyzed by TCRdb: fastp trimming at Q25, MiXCR alignment, in-frame beta chains only. Every entry covers one CDR3 protein and lists the most common genes and DNA from its rows. In this record, the V and J calls reflect TCRdb's handling and not the investigators' own analysis. The sample table contains 600,000 to 650,000 distinct CDR3 sequences; only one count was recorded for approximately 15% of them. The ten top clones hold about 20% of the sample.

The sample's time point label is to be understood as: newly diagnosed GD, antithyroid drugs for less than 3 months. For both TCR sequencing and RNA sequencing, RNA was extracted from PBMCs using TRIzol. The diagnosis of Graves' disease followed American Thyroid Association guidelines. Patients for the study were recruited at an endocrinology department in Xi'an, China. From each patient, about 9.7 milliliters of peripheral blood was collected into an EDTA anticoagulant tube. Ficoll Paque Plus density gradient separation was used to isolate PBMCs, and no additional T cell sorting was done. RNA quality was checked with an Agilent 2100 Bioanalyzer and agarose gel, and concentration with a NanoDrop 2000. From its cysteine to its phenylalanine, the CDR3 spans 13 amino acids. The only DNA kept is the CDR3, 39 bases in frame from the first base. CDR1 SNHLY and CDR2 FYNNEI were looked up in the germline V gene. The junction shows trimming of 4 bases on V and 5 bases on J, and the gene matches do not reach 0 bases of it.

The same sample was also used in a study of T cells in Graves' hyperthyroidism and ophthalmopathy. The second study also describes: Stable Graves' hyperthyroidism was defined as no progression to ophthalmopathy during 18 months of follow-up. Hyperthyroidism patients were newly diagnosed, had a disease duration of under 2 months, and were aged 18 to 65 years. The study excluded patients with uncontrolled infections, other autoimmune diseases, pregnancy or lactation. Diagnoses relied on clinical symptoms, serum thyroxine and TRAb, thyroid ultrasound and orbital computed tomography. For the first round of RT-PCR on the TCR CDR3, the HTBI primer set was used together with the Qiagen OneStep RT-PCR kit. Most expanded thyroid clonotypes (frequency above 0.001) were also found in blood, which suggests that blood repertoires may mirror thyroid immune responses. Ophthalmopathy was separated from stable hyperthyroidism by a 13 V-J signature model, with around 88% sensitivity and approximately 84% specificity obtained in cross-validation and 80%/75% obtained in testing. During validation, the model predicted progression to ophthalmopathy a median of approximately 6.5 months ahead of onset, with more than 55% sensitivity and 72.22% specificity. TCR V-J signatures able to tell the groups apart were searched for in a discovery cohort of some 100 patients, of whom more than 40 had Graves' ophthalmopathy and under 65 had stable Graves' hyperthyroidism. An independent validation cohort of fewer than 20 hyperthyroidism patients and approximately 17 patients who later progressed to ophthalmopathy tested prospective prediction of ophthalmopathy. The 85 to 100 discovery patients were randomly split 7:3 into training and test sets. In addition, the study compared T-cell repertoires in thyroid tissue and in blood from about six Graves' hyperthyroidism patients. Once sampling was done, hyperthyroidism patients were given methimazole at a starting dose of 30 mg daily, whereas ophthalmopathy patients were given high-dose intravenous methylprednisolone. The libraries were constructed in a second round of multiplex PCR and then size-selected and purified. Libraries were sequenced paired-end with 100 bp reads on an Illumina HiSeq2000. SOAPnuke was used to process the raw data, throwing out any read that contained adapters or uncalled bases, had a mean Phred below 15, or lacked an exact constant-primer or identifier match. High-quality paired reads were merged with COPE v1.2.5, and unique nucleotide sequences were defined as clonotypes. MiTCR v1.1 was used to align the clonotypes against IMGT TRBV, TRBD and TRBJ reference segments. The analysis included only V-J combinations with a frequency above 0.0001, which together covered around 99% of the repertoires. The TCS score was defined as F50 (clonal expansion) divided by E x V (chaos), with BLOSUM62-based TCRdist calculated between CDR3 peptides within each V-J. Welch's t-statistics and random forest reduced around 520 V-J features to 10 to 15, which were used in a naive Bayes classifier (R e1071). No statistical method was used to fix the sample size in advance, and group allocation was not hidden from the investigators. The paper reports TCR Vbeta CDR3 sequencing of over 120 peripheral blood samples: some 41 ophthalmopathy, roughly 80 hyperthyroidism and about 17 progressor patients.

The receptor was derived from a woman in her 30s with Graves disease. Donor details come from another sample of the same person, matched by shared clones. Here the chain combines TRBV2 and TRBJ2-2; 8 middle bases align to TRBD1. Material: peripheral blood mononuclear cells (PBMCs), obtained at new diagnosis, from a patient treated with antithyroid drugs. The bases are TGTGCCAGCAGTGGACAGGGGACCGGGGAGCTGTTTTTT. This encodes CASSGQGTGELFF.